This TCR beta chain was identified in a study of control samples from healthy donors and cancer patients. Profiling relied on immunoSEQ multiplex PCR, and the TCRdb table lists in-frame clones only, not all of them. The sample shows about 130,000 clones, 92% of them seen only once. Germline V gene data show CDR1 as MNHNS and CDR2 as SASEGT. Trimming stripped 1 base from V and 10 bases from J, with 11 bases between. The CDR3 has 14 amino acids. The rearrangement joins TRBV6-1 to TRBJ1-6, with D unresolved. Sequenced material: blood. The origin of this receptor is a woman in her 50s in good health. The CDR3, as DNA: TGTGCCAGCAGTGAAGTCCGAGGTGGCTCACCCCTCCACTTT. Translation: CASSEVRGGSPLHF.